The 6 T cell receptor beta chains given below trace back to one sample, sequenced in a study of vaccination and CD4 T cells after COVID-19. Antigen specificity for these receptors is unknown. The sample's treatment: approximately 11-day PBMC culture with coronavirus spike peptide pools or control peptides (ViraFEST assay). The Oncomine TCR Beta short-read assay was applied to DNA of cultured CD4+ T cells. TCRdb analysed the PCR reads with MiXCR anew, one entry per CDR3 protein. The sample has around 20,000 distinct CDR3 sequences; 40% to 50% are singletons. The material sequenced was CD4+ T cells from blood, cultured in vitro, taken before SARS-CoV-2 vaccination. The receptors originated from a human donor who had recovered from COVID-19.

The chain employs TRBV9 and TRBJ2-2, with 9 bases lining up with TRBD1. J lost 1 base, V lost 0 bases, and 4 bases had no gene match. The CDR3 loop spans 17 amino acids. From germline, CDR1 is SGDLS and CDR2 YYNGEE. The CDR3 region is CASSVGMGQGNTGELFF. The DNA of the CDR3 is TGTGCCAGCAGCGTAGGAATGGGACAGGGGAACACCGGGGAGCTGTTTTTT.

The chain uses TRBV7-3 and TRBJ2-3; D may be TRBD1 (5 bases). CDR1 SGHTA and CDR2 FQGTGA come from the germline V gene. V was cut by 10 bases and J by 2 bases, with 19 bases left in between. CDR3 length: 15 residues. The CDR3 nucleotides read TGTGCCACCAAGCTTAGGGGTTTCAACACAGATACGCAGTATTTT. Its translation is CATKLRGFNTDTQYF. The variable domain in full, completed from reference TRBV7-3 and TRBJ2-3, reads GAGVSQTPSNKVTEKGKYVELRCDPISGHTALYWYRQSLGQGPEFLIYFQGTGAADDSGLPNDRFFAVRPEGSVSTLKIQRTERGDSAVYLCATKLRGFNTDTQYFGPGTRLTVL.

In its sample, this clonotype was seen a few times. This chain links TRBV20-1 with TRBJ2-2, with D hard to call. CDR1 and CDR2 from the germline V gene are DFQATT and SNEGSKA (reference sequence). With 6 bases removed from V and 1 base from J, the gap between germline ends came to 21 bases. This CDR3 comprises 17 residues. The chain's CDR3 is CSASPITPRGNTGELFF. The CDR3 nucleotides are TGCAGTGCCAGCCCTATTACTCCGCGCGGGAACACCGGGGAGCTGTTTTTT.

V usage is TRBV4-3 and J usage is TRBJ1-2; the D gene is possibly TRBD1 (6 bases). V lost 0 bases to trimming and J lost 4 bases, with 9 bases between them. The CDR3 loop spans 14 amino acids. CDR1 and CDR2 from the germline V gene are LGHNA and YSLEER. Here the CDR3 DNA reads TGCGCCAGCAGCCAAGAGTACAGGGCCTATGGCTACACCTTC. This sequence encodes CASSQEYRAYGYTF.

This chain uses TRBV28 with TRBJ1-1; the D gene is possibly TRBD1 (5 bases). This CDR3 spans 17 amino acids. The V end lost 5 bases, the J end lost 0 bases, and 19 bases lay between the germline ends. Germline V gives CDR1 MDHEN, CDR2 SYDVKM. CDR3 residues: CASSPPHQGGLNTEAFF. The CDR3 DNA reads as TGTGCCAGCAGTCCCCCCCACCAGGGAGGGTTGAACACTGAAGCTTTCTTT. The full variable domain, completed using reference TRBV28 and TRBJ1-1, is DVKVTQSSRYLVKRTGEKVFLECVQDMDHENMFWYRQDPGLGLRLIYFSYDVKMKEKGDIPEGYSVSREKKERFSLILESASTNQTSMYLCASSPPHQGGLNTEAFFGQGTRLTVV.

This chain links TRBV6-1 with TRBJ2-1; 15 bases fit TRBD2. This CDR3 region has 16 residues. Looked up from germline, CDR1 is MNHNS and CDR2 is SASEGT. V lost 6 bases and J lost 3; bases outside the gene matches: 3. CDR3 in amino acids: CASRGTSGRNYNEQFF. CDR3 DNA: TGTGCCAGCAGGGGGACTAGCGGGAGGAACTACAATGAGCAGTTCTTC.